The 19 T cell receptor beta chains in this list originate from one sample, sequenced in a study of chemoradiotherapy in HPV16-positive cancers. TCRdb keeps only in-frame clones here, not all; method: immunoSEQ multiplex PCR. The data contain about 7,900 clones, roughly nine tenths of them seen just once; the ten biggest clones take up 3.5%. Source: blood, taken from a patient who underwent chemoradiotherapy. The source of these receptors is a human donor with HPV-associated anogenital cancer.

The chain recombines TRBV28 with TRBJ2-2; no clear D gene. This CDR3 spans 13 amino acids. V was trimmed by 4 bases and J by 4 bases, leaving 7 bases between them. Germline values: CDR1 MDHEN, CDR2 SYDVKM. This CDR3 is CASSWVSTGELFF. In nucleotides, the CDR3 is TGTGCCAGCAGTTGGGTCTCCACCGGGGAGCTGTTTTTT.

This chain connects TRBV7-6 to TRBJ1-1; no clear D. Trimming removed 5 bases from V and 0 bases from J, with 16 bases in between. CDR1 and CDR2 (germline): SGHVS, FNYEAQ. This CDR3 is built from 16 residues. CDR3 nucleotides: TGTGCCAGCAGCGCGGCCCCGGCTCAAATGAACACTGAAGCTTTCTTT. This codes for CASSAAPAQMNTEAFF. The full variable domain, completed using reference TRBV7-6 and TRBJ1-1, is GAGVSQSPRYKVTKRGQDVALRCDPISGHVSLYWYRQALGQGPEFLTYFNYEAQQDKSGLPNDRFSAERPEGSISTLTIQRTEQRDSAMYRCASSAAPAQMNTEAFFGQGTRLTVV.

This chain joins TRBV18 and TRBJ1-1, with D perhaps TRBD1 (5 bases). The CDR3 loop spans 14 amino acids. Germline CDR1 reads KGHSH; CDR2 reads LQKENI. The V gene lost 3 bases and the J gene lost 1 base, with 9 bases spanning the gap. This CDR3 is CASSPFGQNTEAFF. CDR3 coding DNA: TGTGCCAGCTCACCTTTCGGACAGAACACTGAAGCTTTCTTT.

The chain is built from TRBV4-2 and TRBJ1-2, with 9 bases aligning to TRBD1. The CDR3 length is 17 residues. Trimming at V came to 1 base and at J to 5 bases, leaving 11 bases not matched to a gene. Germline V gene lookup returns CDR1 LGHNA and CDR2 YNFKEQ. CDR3 DNA: TGTGCCAGCAGCCAAGGCCCATCGGGACAGGGAAGATATGGCTACACCTTC. Amino acid sequence: CASSQGPSGQGRYGYTF.

This chain links TRBV7-9 with TRBJ2-1; 12 nucleotides match TRBD2. Germline V CDR1 and CDR2: SEHNR, FQNEAQ (reference sequence). The CDR3 length is 14 residues. V shed 5 bases, J shed 7 bases, and the junction held 3 bases outside the gene matches. In DNA, the CDR3 is TGTGCCAGCAGCGCTAGCGGGGGGGCGAATGAGCAGTTCTTC. It specifies CASSASGGANEQFF.

The chain employs TRBV4-2 and TRBJ2-1; 15 bases map to TRBD2. Trimming took 0 bases from V and 12 from J; bases not matched to a gene: 9. Germline assignment: CDR1 LGHNA and CDR2 YNFKEQ. CDR3 length: 17 residues. Here the CDR3 DNA reads TGTGCCAGCAGCCAAGAGAAAGGACTAGCGGGGGGGCGGGTGCAGTTCTTC. It codes for CASSQEKGLAGGRVQFF.

This chain connects TRBV5-4 to TRBJ1-4; 9 bases are a match to TRBD1. The CDR3 length is 15 residues. The V segment lost 4 bases and the J segment 5 bases; nucleotides outside the gene matches: 6. CDR1 and CDR2 (germline): SGHNT, YYREEE (reference sequence). The CDR3 reads CASSRGGTGNEKLFF. CDR3 sequence (DNA): TGTGCCAGCAGCCGGGGCGGGACAGGGAATGAAAAACTGTTTTTT.

V usage is TRBV28 and J usage is TRBJ2-1; 16 nucleotides match TRBD2. This CDR3 spans 16 amino acids. J gave up 10 bases and V 6 bases, and 9 bases lay outside the gene matches. Germline V gene lookup returns CDR1 MDHEN and CDR2 SYDVKM. Here the CDR3 reads CASSRGLAGGPVEQFF. CDR3 in DNA: TGTGCCAGCAGCCGGGGACTAGCGGGAGGGCCAGTAGAGCAGTTCTTC.

The rearrangement links TRBV15 to TRBJ1-5; unclear D gene. There are 15 residues in the CDR3. From germline, CDR1 is LNHNV and CDR2 YYDKDF (reference sequence). Trimming removed 1 base from V and 0 bases from J, with 7 bases in between. The CDR3 bases are TGTGCCACCAGCAGAGTACCATATAGCAATCAGCCCCAGCATTTT. Encoded protein: CATSRVPYSNQPQHF.

This chain uses TRBV5-8 with TRBJ1-3, with D hard to call. The CDR3 totals 15 residues. Germline loops: CDR1 SGHTS, CDR2 YDEGEE. V was shortened by 7 bases and J by 0 bases, with 14 bases between the two germline ends. DNA for the CDR3: TGTGCCAGCGGTCGAGGCGACGTCTCTGGAAACACCATATATTTT. Amino acids: CASGRGDVSGNTIYF.

This rearrangement joins TRBV21-1 to TRBJ1-1. TRBV21-1 is a pseudogene locus. This CDR3 is built from 14 residues. In DNA form, the CDR3 reads TGTGCCAGCGGGCCGGACTTACGGTCCACTGAAGCTTTCTTT. Residues: CASGPDLRSTEAFF.

The V gene is TRBV19, the J gene TRBJ2-4; 14 positions agree with TRBD2. V was clipped by 3 bases and J by 8 bases; unmatched bases: 6. In germline, CDR1 is LNHDA, CDR2 SQIVND (reference sequence). The CDR3 totals 16 residues. DNA for the CDR3: TGTGCCAGTAGTATTATCGGGACTAGCGGGAGTCACATTCAGTACTTC. Its protein product is CASSIIGTSGSHIQYF. Supplemented by reference TRBV19 and TRBJ2-4, the full variable domain reads DGGITQSPKYLFRKEGQNVTLSCEQNLNHDAMYWYRQDPGQGLRLIYYSQIVNDFQKGDIAEGYSVSREKKESFPLTVTSAQKNPTAFYLCASSIIGTSGSHIQYFGAGTRLSVL.

A single count supports this clone. The V and J genes are TRBV6-1 and TRBJ1-1; tentatively, D is TRBD1 (6 bases). The CDR3 is 14 amino acids. V was clipped by 5 bases and J by 2 bases, with 12 bases between them. Germline lookup yields CDR1 MNHNS and CDR2 SASEGT. CDR3 in amino acids: CASSPQGRNTEAFF. The CDR3 DNA is TGTGCCAGCAGTCCACAGGGACGAAACACTGAAGCTTTCTTT.

This sequence joins TRBV4-1 and TRBJ2-7, with unresolved D. CDR1 is MGHRA, CDR2 YSYEKL, per germline. V was clipped by 0 bases and J by 3 bases, with 9 bases between them. There are 14 residues in the CDR3. The CDR3 reads CASSQEVVSYEQYF. CDR3 bases: TGCGCCAGCAGCCAAGAAGTCGTAAGCTACGAGCAGTACTTC.

The genes are TRBV30 and TRBJ1-1; 8 positions agree with TRBD1. CDR1 and CDR2 from the germline V gene are GTSNPN and SVGIG (reference sequence). The V segment lost 2 bases and the J segment 1 base; nucleotides outside the gene matches: 3. This CDR3 has 14 residues. The CDR3 nucleotides read TGTGCCTGGAGTTTAGGGACAGGGAACACTGAAGCTTTCTTT. Its translation is CAWSLGTGNTEAFF.

This clone was observed once. This rearrangement joins TRBV10-3 to TRBJ2-5; weak D call: TRBD2 (6 bases). The CDR3 sequence is 16 residues long. Germline loops: CDR1 ENHRY, CDR2 SYGVKD. Trimming pared 0 bases from V and 7 bases from J, leaving 18 bases between. The CDR3 spells CAISESGGTVLGTQYF. As DNA, the CDR3 is TGTGCCATCAGTGAGTCCGGGGGAACAGTCCTCGGGACCCAGTACTTC.

This sequence joins TRBV6-5 and TRBJ2-1; D is ambiguous. V shed 0 bases and J shed 5 bases, with 5 bases lying between them. The length of the CDR3 is 13 residues. Germline-derived CDR1 and CDR2 are MNHEY and SVGAGI. CDR3 loop: CASSYSQNNEQFF. The DNA of the CDR3 is TGTGCCAGCAGTTACTCTCAGAACAATGAGCAGTTCTTC.

This sequence joins TRBV12-1 and TRBJ2-6; TRBD1 reflects the table's D call only, with no check against the DNA. TRBV12-1 corresponds to a pseudogene. The CDR3 runs to 15 residues. The CDR3 DNA sequence: TGTGCCAGCAGCATAGGACAAAGTCGGGCCAACGTCCTGACTTTC. Translating it yields CASSIGQSRANVLTF.

This chain links TRBV5-1 with TRBJ2-2; 7 nucleotides agree with TRBD1. The CDR3 length is 15 residues. CDR1 is SGHRS and CDR2 is YFSETQ in the germline V gene. J lost 2 bases, V lost 4 bases, and 5 bases had no gene match. The DNA of the CDR3 is TGCGCCAGCAGCCGACAGGGTTATAACACCGGGGAGCTGTTTTTT. It is translated as CASSRQGYNTGELFF.